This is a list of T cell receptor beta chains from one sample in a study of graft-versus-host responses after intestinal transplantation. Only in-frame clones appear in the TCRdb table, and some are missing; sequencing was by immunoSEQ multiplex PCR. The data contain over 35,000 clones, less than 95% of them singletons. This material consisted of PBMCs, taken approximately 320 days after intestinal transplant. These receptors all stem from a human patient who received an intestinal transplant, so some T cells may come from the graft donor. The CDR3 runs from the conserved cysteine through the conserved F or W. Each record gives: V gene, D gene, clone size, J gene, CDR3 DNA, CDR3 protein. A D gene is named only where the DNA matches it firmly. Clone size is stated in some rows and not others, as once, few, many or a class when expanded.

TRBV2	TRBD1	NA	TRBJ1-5	TGTGCCAGCAACGTACAGGGGGCTAGCAATCAGCCCCAGCATTTT	CASNVQGASNQPQHF
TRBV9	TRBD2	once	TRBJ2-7	TGTGCCAGCAGCGTCTCGACTAGCGGGTACGAGCAGTACTTC	CASSVSTSGYEQYF
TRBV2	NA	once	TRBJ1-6	TGTGCCATTCTGAAACGGGGAGGTAATTCACCCCTCCACTTT	CAILKRGGNSPLHF
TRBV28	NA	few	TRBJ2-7	TGTGCCAGCAGTGGCAGGAGGTTGGACTTC	CASSGRRLDF
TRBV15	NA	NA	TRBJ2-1	TGTGCCACCAGCAGAGATCGGATAACCCCAGGAAAGGAGTTCTTC	CATSRDRITPGKEFF
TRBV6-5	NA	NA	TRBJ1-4	TGTGCCAGCAGTTACTCTCTTCAGGGTGAAAAACTGTTTTTT	CASSYSLQGEKLFF
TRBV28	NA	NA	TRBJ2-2	TGTGCCAGCAGTTCTACACAGGGTGAGGACACCGGGGAGCTGTTTTTT	CASSSTQGEDTGELFF
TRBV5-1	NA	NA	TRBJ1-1	TGCGCCAGCAGCACGACAGGTATGAACACTGAAGCTTTCTTT	CASSTTGMNTEAFF
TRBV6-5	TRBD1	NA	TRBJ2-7	TGTGCCAGCAGTCGTGCAGGGGGCTACGAGCAGTACTTC	CASSRAGGYEQYF
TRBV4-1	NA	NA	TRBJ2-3	TGCGCCAGCAGCCAAGATTCCGGGGCCCGGAGAGATACGCAGTATTTT	CASSQDSGARRDTQYF
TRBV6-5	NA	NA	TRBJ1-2	TGTGCCAGCGGACCCGGGAGCCGCTATGGCTACACCTTC	CASGPGSRYGYTF
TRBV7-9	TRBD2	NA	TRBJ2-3	TGTGCCAGCAGCTTACGTTGGGACTACACAGATACGCAGTATTTT	CASSLRWDYTDTQYF
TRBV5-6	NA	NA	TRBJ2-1	TGTGCCAGCAGCGTAACGGCCGAGCAGTTCTTC	CASSVTAEQFF
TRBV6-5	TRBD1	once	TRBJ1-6	TGTGCCAGCAGTCGACAGGGTATTAATTCACCCCTCCACTTT	CASSRQGINSPLHF
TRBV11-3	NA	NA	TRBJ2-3	TGTGCCAGCAGCCAGCGAGGGGGGGCGATTCCCCCCAGCACAGATACGCAGTATTTT	CASSQRGGAIPPSTDTQYF
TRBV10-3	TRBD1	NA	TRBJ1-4	TGTGCCATCAGTGATAAGACAGGGAGGGGGGAGGAAAATGAAAAACTGTTTTTT	CAISDKTGRGEENEKLFF
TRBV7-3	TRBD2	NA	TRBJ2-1	TGTGCCAGCAGCCTTCGTGGGCGGCGGGAGGCAGATGAGCAGTTCTTC	CASSLRGRREADEQFF
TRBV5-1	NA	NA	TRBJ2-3	TGCGCCAGCAGCTTACTTACAGGAGCCACAGATACGCAGTATTTT	CASSLLTGATDTQYF
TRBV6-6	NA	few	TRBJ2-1	TGTGCCAGCAGTTACTCGTATGAGCAGTTCTTC	CASSYSYEQFF
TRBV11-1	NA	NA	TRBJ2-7	TGTGCCAGCAGCTTAGCGACAGGACAGCCCTCCTACGAGCAGTACTTC	CASSLATGQPSYEQYF
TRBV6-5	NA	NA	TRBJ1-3	TGTGCCAGCAAGGTCGCAGCAGGGACTGGAAACACCATATATTTT	CASKVAAGTGNTIYF
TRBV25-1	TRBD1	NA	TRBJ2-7	TGTGCCAGCAGTGTTGGACAGGGGTACGAGCAGTACTTC	CASSVGQGYEQYF
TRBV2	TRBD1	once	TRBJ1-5	TGTGCCAGCAGTGGATTCGGACAGGTTAGCAATCAGCCCCAGCATTTT	CASSGFGQVSNQPQHF
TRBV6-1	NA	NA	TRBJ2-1	TGTGCCAGCAGTGTAAGAGACGGACACAATGAGCAGTTCTTC	CASSVRDGHNEQFF
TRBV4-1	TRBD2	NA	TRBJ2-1	TGCGCCAGCAGCCTTGTCACTAGCGGGAGCACCAATGAGCAGTTCTTC	CASSLVTSGSTNEQFF
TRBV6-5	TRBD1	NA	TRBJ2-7	TGTGCCAGCAGTTACTCGACTGGGACAGCAAGCTACGAGCAGTACTTC	CASSYSTGTASYEQYF
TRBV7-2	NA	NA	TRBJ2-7	TGTGCCAGCAGCTTAGCGACGGACTACTCCTACGAGCAGTACTTC	CASSLATDYSYEQYF
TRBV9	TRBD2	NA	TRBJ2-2	TGTGCCAGCAGCGTAGATAGCGGGGGGATCCGAGGGGAGCTGTTTTTT	CASSVDSGGIRGELFF
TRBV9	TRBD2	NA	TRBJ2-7	TGTGCCAGCAGCTCGGGACTAATGAGCGAGCAGTACTTC	CASSSGLMSEQYF
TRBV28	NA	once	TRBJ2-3	TGTGCCAGCAGTTTATCGCCAGATACGCAGTATTTT	CASSLSPDTQYF
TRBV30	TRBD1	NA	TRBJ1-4	TGTGCCTCCCTTCGGGACAGGGAAAATGAAAAACTGTTTTTT	CASLRDRENEKLFF
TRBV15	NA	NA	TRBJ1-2	TGTGCCACCAGCCGCAGACAGGTTAACTATGGCTACACCTTC	CATSRRQVNYGYTF
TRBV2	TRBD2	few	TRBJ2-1	TGTGCCAGCAGTGAATCAGCGGGAGGCGATGAGCAGTTCTTC	CASSESAGGDEQFF
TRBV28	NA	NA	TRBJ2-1	TGTGCCAGCAGTTTACTTACAGGTTACAATGAGCAGTTCTTC	CASSLLTGYNEQFF
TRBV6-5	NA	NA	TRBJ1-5	TGTGCCAGCAGTGAAGGGGGAGGGGCAGGGCCCCAGCATTTT	CASSEGGGAGPQHF
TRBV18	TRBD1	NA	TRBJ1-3	TGTGCCAGCTCCGGGACAGGACTCCCTCACTCTGGAAACACCATATATTTT	CASSGTGLPHSGNTIYF
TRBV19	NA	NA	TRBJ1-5	TGTGCCAGTAGTATCCCAAATCAGGTCCTGCATGCGAATCAGCCCCAGCATTTT	CASSIPNQVLHANQPQHF
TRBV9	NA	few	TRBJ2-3	TGTGCCAGCAGCTTCTTCGGGACCCCACGTAGCACAGATACGCAGTATTTT	CASSFFGTPRSTDTQYF
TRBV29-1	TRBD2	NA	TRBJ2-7	TGCAGCGTCGTAGCGGGAGGGAGGAGCTCCTACGAGCAGTACTTC	CSVVAGGRSSYEQYF
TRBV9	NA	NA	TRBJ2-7	TGTGCCAGCAAAATGGGTTTCCGGGTCCCTCAACCCGCCTCCTACGAGCAGTACTTC	CASKMGFRVPQPASYEQYF